The clone carrying this T cell receptor (beta chain) was counted a few times. What it binds is unknown. The sample is drawn from a study of T cell repertoires in cytomegalovirus infection. TCRdb re-derived calls from the reads in MiXCR, one entry per CDR3 protein. Counted here are a few hundred thousand distinct CDR3 sequences, approximately 40% occurring once; the ten biggest clones make up over 45%. This CDR3 spans 15 amino acids. V gave up 5 bases and J gave up 8 bases; unmatched junction bases: 14. Per the germline V gene, CDR1 is SGHVS and CDR2 is FQNEAQ. Sequences were derived from cultured PBMCs, sampled from culture after CMV antigen stimulation. The receptor's source is a human donor in good health (CMV status not recorded). Some clones in this sample may be carry-over from other donors' samples. The chain links TRBV7-8 to TRBJ1-2; TRBD1 matches 7 bases. CDR3 in amino acids: CASSPAGTVALGYTF. The CDR3 DNA reads TGTGCCAGCAGCCCCGCCGGGACAGTCGCATTGGGCTACACCTTC.